In this sample, the clone carrying this TCR beta chain turned up a few times. The antigen is unknown. This entry comes from a study of response to subunit inactivated influenza vaccine. Trimming cost V 4 bases and J 0 bases, with 9 bases left between them. CDR3 length: 14 residues. Germline V lookup: CDR1 MDHEN, CDR2 SYDVKM. Overall study findings and caveats: Authors suggested that a seasonal influenza vaccination recruits few new T cells each time.

In TCRdb, the RT-PCR reads were re-called with MiXCR into one record per CDR3 protein. The sample consists of hundreds of thousands of distinct CDR3 sequences, approximately 10% of them appearing once. The same sample was also studied in work on T cells expressing NK-cell markers. That source adds: The TCR beta cDNA came from 5'RACE template switching with UMIs. TCR beta repertoires came from sorted CD3+CD56+NKG2C+, CD3+CD56+NKG2C- and CD3+CD56-NKG2C+ T cells. Where a handful of donors were concerned, these clonotypes also led the CD3+CD56-NKG2C+ fraction.

Sequencing was performed on PBMCs from blood, taken on the day of vaccination. The sequence was collected from a man aged 50 to 59 who received an inactivated influenza vaccine. V usage is TRBV28 and J usage is TRBJ2-5; D gene ambiguous. The CDR3 region has the DNA TGTGCCAGCAGTTACGGGTTGTACCAAGAGACCCAGTACTTC. Translation: CASSYGLYQETQYF.